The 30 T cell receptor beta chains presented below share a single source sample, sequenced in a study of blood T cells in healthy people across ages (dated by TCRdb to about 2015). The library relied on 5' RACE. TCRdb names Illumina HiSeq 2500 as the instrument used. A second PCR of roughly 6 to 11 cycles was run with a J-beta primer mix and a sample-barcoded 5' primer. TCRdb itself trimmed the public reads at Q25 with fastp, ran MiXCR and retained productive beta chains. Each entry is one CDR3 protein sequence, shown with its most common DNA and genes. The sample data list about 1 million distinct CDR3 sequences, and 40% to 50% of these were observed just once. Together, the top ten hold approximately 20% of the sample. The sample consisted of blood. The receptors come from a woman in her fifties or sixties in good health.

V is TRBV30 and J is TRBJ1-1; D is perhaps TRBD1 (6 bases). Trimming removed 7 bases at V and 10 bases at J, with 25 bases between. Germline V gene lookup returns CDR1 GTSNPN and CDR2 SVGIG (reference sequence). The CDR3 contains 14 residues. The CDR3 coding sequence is TGTGCCTCCTTAACCCTCAGGGGCCCCGGGGGAGCTTTCTTT. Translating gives CASLTLRGPGGAFF.

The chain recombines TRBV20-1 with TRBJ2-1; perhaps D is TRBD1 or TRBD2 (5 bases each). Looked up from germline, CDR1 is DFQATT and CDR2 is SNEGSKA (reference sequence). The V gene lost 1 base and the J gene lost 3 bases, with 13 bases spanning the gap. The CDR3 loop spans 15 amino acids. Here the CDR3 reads CSARASPGRYNEQFF. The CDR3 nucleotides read TGCAGTGCTAGAGCATCGCCGGGGCGCTACAATGAGCAGTTCTTC.

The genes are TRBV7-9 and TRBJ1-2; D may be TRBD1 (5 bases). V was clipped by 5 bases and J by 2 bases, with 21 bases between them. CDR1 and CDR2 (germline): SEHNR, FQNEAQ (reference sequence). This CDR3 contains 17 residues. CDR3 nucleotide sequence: TGTGCCAGCAGCGGGGCTTGGATTTTTGGGGCGAACTATGGCTACACCTTC. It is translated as CASSGAWIFGANYGYTF.

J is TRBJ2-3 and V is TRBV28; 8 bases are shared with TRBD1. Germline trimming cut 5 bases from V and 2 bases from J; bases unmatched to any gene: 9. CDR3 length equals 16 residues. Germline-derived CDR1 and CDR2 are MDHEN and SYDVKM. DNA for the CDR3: TGTGCCAGCAGTCCGTCGGGACAGGACAACACAGATACGCAGTATTTT. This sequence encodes CASSPSGQDNTDTQYF.

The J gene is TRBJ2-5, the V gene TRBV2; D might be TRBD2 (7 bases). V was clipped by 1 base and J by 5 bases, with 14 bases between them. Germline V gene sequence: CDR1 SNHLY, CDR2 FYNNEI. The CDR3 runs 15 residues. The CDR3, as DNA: TGTGCCAGCAGTGAAGGTGGGGGGGCGGGGGAGACCCAGTACTTC. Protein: CASSEGGGAGETQYF.

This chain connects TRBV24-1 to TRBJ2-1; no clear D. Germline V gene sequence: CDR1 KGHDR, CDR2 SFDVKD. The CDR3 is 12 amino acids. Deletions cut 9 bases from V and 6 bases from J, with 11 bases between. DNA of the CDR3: TGTGCCACCGGTAGACCTCCCAATGAGCAGTTCTTC. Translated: CATGRPPNEQFF.

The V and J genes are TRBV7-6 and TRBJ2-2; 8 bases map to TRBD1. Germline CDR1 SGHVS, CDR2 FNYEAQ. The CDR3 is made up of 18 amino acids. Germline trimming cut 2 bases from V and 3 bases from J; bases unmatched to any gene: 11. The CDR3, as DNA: TGTGCCAGCAGCTTACTAGCCGGGACAGGAGGGTACACCGGGGAGCTGTTTTTT. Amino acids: CASSLLAGTGGYTGELFF.

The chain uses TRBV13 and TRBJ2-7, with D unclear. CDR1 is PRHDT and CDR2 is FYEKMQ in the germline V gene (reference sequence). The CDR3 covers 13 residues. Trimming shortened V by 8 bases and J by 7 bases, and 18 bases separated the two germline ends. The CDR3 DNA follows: TGTGCCAGCGCCCGCCGAGGAGCCCGGGAGCAGTACTTC. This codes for CASARRGAREQYF.

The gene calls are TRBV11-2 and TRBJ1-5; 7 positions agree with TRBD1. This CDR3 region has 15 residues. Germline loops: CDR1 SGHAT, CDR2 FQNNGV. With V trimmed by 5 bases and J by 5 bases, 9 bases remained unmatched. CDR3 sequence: CASSPTGVGDQPQHF. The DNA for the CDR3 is TGTGCCAGCAGCCCAACAGGGGTAGGCGATCAGCCCCAGCATTTT. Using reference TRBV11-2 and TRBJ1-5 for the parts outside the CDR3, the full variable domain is EAGVAQSPRYKIIEKRQSVAFWCNPISGHATLYWYQQILGQGPKLLIQFQNNGVVDDSQLPKDRFSAERLKGVDSTLKIQPAKLEDSAVYLCASSPTGVGDQPQHFGDGTRLSIL.

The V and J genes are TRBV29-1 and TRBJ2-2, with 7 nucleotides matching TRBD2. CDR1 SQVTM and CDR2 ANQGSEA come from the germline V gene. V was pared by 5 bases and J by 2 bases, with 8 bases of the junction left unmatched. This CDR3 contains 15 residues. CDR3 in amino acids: CSVRKAGLNTGELFF. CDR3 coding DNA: TGCAGCGTTAGGAAAGCGGGACTCAACACCGGGGAGCTGTTTTTT.

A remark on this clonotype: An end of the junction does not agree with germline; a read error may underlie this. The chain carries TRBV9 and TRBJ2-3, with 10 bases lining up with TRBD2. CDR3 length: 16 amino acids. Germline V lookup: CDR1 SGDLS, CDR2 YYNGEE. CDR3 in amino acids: CASSVELAGIADAQYF. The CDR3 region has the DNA TGTGCCAGCAGCGTAGAACTAGCGGGAATCGCAGATGCGCAGTATTTT.

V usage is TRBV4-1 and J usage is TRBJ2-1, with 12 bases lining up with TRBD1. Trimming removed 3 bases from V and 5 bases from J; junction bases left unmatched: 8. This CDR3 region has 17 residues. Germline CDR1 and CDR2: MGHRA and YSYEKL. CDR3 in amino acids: CASSHARDRGLNNEQFF. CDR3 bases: TGCGCCAGCAGCCATGCCCGGGACAGGGGGCTAAACAATGAGCAGTTCTTC.

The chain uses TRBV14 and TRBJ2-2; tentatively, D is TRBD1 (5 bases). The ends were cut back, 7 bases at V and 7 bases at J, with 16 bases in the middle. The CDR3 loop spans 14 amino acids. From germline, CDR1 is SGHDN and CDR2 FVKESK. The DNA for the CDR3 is TGTGCCAGCACGAACACCCCAGGGTTCGGGGAGCTGTTTTTT. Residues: CASTNTPGFGELFF.

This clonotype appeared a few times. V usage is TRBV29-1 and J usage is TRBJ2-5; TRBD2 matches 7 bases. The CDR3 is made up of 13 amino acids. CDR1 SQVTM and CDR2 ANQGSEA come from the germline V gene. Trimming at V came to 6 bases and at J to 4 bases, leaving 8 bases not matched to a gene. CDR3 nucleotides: TGCAGCGTACACCGGGGGGACTCAGAGACCCAGTACTTC. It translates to CSVHRGDSETQYF.

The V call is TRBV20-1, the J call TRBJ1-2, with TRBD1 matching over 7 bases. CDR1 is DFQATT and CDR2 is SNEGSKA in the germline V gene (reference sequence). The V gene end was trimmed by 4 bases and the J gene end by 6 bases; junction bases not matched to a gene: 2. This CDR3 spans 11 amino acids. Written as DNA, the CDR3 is TGCAGTGCTAAAGGGGGCGATGGCTACACCTTC. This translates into CSAKGGDGYTF.

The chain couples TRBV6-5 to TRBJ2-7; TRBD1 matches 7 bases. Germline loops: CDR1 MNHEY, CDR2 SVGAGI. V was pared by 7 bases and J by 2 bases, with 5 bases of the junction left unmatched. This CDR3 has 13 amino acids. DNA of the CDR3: TGTGCCAGCACGGGACAGTTAACCTACGAGCAGTACTTC. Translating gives CASTGQLTYEQYF.

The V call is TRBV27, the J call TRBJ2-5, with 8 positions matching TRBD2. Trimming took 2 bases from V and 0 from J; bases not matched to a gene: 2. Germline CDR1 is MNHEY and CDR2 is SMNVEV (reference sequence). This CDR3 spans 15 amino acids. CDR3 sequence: CASSLRGGYQETQYF. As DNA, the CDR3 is TGTGCCAGCAGTTTACGCGGGGGGTACCAAGAGACCCAGTACTTC.

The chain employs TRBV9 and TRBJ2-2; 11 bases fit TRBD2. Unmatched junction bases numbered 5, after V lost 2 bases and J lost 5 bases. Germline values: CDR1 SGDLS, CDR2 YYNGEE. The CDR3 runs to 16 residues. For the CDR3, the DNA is TGTGCCAGCAGCGTTAGCGGGAGGGCCGGTACCGGGGAGCTGTTTTTT. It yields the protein CASSVSGRAGTGELFF.

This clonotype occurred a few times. The CDR3 nucleotides are TGTGCCAGCAGCTTAGAAGGTAGCACCGGGGAGCTGTTTTTT. It specifies CASSLEGSTGELFF. The rearrangement uses TRBV11-2 and TRBJ2-2; D uncertain. The V and J ends lost 0 bases and 4 bases respectively, with 6 bases between them. The CDR3 runs to 14 residues. CDR1 is SGHAT, CDR2 FQNNGV, per germline.

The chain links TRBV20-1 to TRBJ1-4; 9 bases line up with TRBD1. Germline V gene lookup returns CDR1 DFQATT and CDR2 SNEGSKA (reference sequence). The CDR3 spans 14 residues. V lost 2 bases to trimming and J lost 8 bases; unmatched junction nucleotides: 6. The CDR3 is CSARPTGTGEKLFF. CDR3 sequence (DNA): TGCAGTGCTAGACCGACCGGGACAGGGGAAAAACTGTTTTTT.

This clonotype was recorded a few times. The CDR3 here is CASSAAGAGYEQYF. CDR3 nucleotide sequence: TGTGCCAGCAGTGCAGCGGGAGCCGGCTACGAGCAGTACTTC. This chain connects TRBV25-1 to TRBJ2-7, with 8 nucleotides matching TRBD2. V was pared by 4 bases and J by 3 bases, with 5 bases of the junction left unmatched. The CDR3 is 14 amino acids. Germline V gene sequence: CDR1 MGHDK, CDR2 SYGVNS.

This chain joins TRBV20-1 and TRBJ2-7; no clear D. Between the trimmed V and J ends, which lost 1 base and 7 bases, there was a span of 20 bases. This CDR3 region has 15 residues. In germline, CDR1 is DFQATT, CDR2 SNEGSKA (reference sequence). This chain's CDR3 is CSARVTTHGGNEQYF. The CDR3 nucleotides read TGCAGTGCTAGAGTAACCACCCATGGTGGCAATGAGCAGTACTTC.

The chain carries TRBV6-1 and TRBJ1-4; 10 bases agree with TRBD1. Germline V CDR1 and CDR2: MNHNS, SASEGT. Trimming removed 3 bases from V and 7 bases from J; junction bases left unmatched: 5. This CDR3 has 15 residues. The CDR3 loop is CASSEMTGGVEKLFF. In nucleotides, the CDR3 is TGTGCCAGCAGTGAGATGACAGGGGGCGTTGAAAAACTGTTTTTT.

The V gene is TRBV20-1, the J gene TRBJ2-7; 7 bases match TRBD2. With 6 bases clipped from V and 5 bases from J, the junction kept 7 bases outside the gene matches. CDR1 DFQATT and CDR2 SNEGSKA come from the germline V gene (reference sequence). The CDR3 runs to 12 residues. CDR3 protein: CSACGGSHEQYF. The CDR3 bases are TGCAGTGCGTGCGGCGGGAGTCACGAGCAGTACTTC.

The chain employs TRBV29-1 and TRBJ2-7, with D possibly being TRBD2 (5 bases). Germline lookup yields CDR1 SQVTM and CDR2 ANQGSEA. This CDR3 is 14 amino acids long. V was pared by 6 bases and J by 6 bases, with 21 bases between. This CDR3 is CSVLISGLSSEQYF. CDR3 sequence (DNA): TGCAGCGTCCTAATATCAGGACTCAGTAGCGAGCAGTACTTC.

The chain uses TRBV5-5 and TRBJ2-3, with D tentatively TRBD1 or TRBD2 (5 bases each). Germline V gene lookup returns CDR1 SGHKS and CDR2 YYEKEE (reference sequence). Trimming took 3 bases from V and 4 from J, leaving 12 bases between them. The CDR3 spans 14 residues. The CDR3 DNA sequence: TGTGCCAGCAGCTATGACGGGGACGCAGATACGCAGTATTTT. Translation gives CASSYDGDADTQYF.

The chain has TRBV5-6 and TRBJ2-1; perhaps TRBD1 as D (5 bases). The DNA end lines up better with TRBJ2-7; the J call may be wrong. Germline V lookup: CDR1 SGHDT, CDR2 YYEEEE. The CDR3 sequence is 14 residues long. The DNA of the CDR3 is TGTGCCAGCAGCTTGGGGCAGGGCCCCGCCGAGCAGTACTTC. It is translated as CASSLGQGPAEQYF.

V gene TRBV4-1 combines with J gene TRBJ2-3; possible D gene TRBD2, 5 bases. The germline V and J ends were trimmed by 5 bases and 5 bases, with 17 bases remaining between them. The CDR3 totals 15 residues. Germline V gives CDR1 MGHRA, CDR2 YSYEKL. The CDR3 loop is CASSDEPSGGDTQYF. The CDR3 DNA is TGCGCCAGCAGCGACGAGCCAAGCGGTGGAGATACGCAGTATTTT.

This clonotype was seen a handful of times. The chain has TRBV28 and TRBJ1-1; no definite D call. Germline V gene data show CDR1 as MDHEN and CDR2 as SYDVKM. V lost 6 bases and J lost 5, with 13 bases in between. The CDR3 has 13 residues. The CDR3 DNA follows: TGTGCCAGCAGCCTGTTCGGCTTGACTGAAGCTTTCTTT. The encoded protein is CASSLFGLTEAFF.

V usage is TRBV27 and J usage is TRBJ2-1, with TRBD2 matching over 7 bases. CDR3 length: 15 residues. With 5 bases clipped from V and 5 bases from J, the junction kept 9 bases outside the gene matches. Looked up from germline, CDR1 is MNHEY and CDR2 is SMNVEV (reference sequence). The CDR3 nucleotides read TGTGCCAGCAGTACTGGGGGGAGGGTCAACAATGAGCAGTTCTTC. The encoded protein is CASSTGGRVNNEQFF.